This TCR beta chain came from a study of T cell responses to AZD1222 COVID-19 vaccine (TCRdb year 2021). Concerning the study at large: AZD1222 recipients given second doses at about 4 weeks or at about 12 weeks were pooled, since spike-specific TCR depth and breadth were not found to differ between the two schedules. A total of about 240 trial participants underwent TCR sequencing, of whom some 210 received two doses of AZD1222 and about 25 received two doses of the MenACWY control vaccine. Trial participants were enrolled by age into subgroups of 18-55, 56-69 and 70-plus years, and around 150, 28 and 57 TCR-sequenced participants, respectively, were included in these subgroups. Overall study results and their limits: Participants were mostly white British, with more females than males. The authors suggested clonal diversity may have been underestimated. Spike-specific TCR breadth and depth rose significantly after two AZD1222 doses compared with day 0 and with MenACWY recipients. CD4 TCRs associated with the vaccine covered the entire spike protein, and the dominant responses were in regions 160-218 and 743-854. The 56-69-year group was small, and its depth increase did not reach significance, likely because of low power. Only 5 to 7 AZD1222 recipients were SARS-CoV-2 seropositive at baseline, limiting conclusions about previously exposed vaccinees. No day 14 peak-response samples were available, so repertoires were characterized only after the peak T cell response. Reportedly, almost half of the unique spike-specific TCRs recognized epitopes lying outside the regions that are mutated in the B.1.351 and B.1.1.7 variants.

A single count supports this clone. Its antigen remains undetermined. Compared with germline, one end of the junction differs, possibly owing to a read error. The CDR3, from cysteine to phenylalanine, totals 12 residues. Only CDR3 DNA remains: 36 bases, in frame from the first base. In the germline V gene (reference sequence), CDR1 corresponds to LNHDA and CDR2 to SQIVND. What this sample's time point label stands for: baseline before first vaccination. The vaccinee samples were drawn from two UK trials, COV001 and COV002, one of which was a single-blind randomized controlled phase 2/3 trial testing AZD1222 (ChAdOx1 nCoV-19) in healthy adults. For TCRbeta chain sequencing, PBMC samples from trial participants were taken at day 0 and at day 28 after the second dose. The CDR3 regions of human TCRbeta chains were analyzed by immunosequencing. Turning to the authors' computational methods: TCRs in the repertoires were matched against a reference library of SARS-CoV-2-specific TCRs that had been generated with the MIRA antigen-specificity platform. Breadth was defined as the fraction of unique TCRs that were SARS-CoV-2-associated, and depth was defined as the fraction of total T cells that were SARS-CoV-2-associated. Using the MIRA data, each spike-specific TCR was assigned both to the spike region to which the TCR was reactive and to a CD4 or CD8 class. Log10-transformed breadth and depth values were compared by one-way ANOVA with Sidak's multiple comparisons tests. TCRdb holds this immuneACCESS table with in-frame rearrangements only. Some clones are missing; in checked studies, unresolved V genes explain under half, and the rest has no known cause. V and J calls and clone size come straight from that table; D and trimming were deduced from the DNA. Within this sample are over 150,000 clones, with approximately 90% of them counted one time only. The ten largest clones capture less than 3.5% of the sample.

This specimen was peripheral blood, taken on day 0 of AZD1222 vaccination. This sequence was found in an adult in good health. The rearranged segments are TRBV19 and TRBJ1-5; confidence is insufficient to name the D gene. This receptor carries the CDR3 CASSPPRQPQHF. The nucleotide sequence reads as follows: TGTGCCAGTAGCCCCCCCCGTCAGCCTCAGCATTTT.